Listed below are T cell receptor beta chains from one sample, sequenced in a study of blood T cells in healthy people across ages. A single record per CDR3 protein comes from TCRdb applying MiXCR to the 5' RACE reads. Of some 1.5 million distinct CDR3 sequences in the sample, 28% were seen once. Input material: blood. These receptors were obtained from a woman aged 25 to 39 in good health. Each CDR3 is given with its conserved first and last residue. The D gene is left open where the match is weak. Clone size is stated in some rows and not others, as once, few, many or a class when expanded.

>TRBD2|16|TRBV5-1|-|TRBJ2-3
TGCGCCAGCAGCTTGGGACTAGCGGGGAATGCAGATACGCAGTATTTT
CASSLGLAGNADTQYF
>-|15|TRBV7-8|-|TRBJ2-2
TGTGCCAGCAGCCCTAGGAATGCGAACACCGGGGAGCTGTTTTTT
CASSPRNANTGELFF
>-|14|TRBV20-1|many|TRBJ1-5
TGCAGTGCTACCTCCGGGACGGCGAATCAGCCCCAGCATTTT
CSATSGTANQPQHF
>-|15|TRBV5-1|-|TRBJ1-2
TGCGCCAGCAGCTTAGAGGGGACTGGGGCCGCGAGCTACACCTTC
CASSLEGTGAASYTF
>TRBD1|16|TRBV24-1|few|TRBJ2-1
TGTGCCACCAGTGACCCCGGACAGGGTACCTACAATGAGCAGTTCTTC
CATSDPGQGTYNEQFF
>TRBD1|16|TRBV10-3|-|TRBJ1-5
TGTGCCATCAGCGATCAGGACAGGGCTGGCAATCAGCCCCAGCATTTT
CAISDQDRAGNQPQHF
>TRBD2|19|TRBV4-3|many|TRBJ2-3
TGCGCCAGCAGCCAAGGAAGTGGACTAGCGGAGGACCTAACAGATACGCAGTATTTT
CASSQGSGLAEDLTDTQYF
>-|14|TRBV6-5|few|TRBJ1-1
TGTGCCAGCAGGTTTCAGGGGAAGGGCACTGAAGCTTTCTTT
CASRFQGKGTEAFF
>-|12|TRBV20-1|many|TRBJ2-5
TGCAGTGCTTGGGGAGTCCAAGAGACCCAGTACTTC
CSAWGVQETQYF
>-|17|TRBV19|few|TRBJ2-7
TGTGCCAGTAGTATTGATTATCCGCCGCGGAAGTCCCTCGAGCAGTACTTC
CASSIDYPPRKSLEQYF
>-|14|TRBV5-1|once|TRBJ2-5
TGCGCCAGCAGCTTGCGGCCCTCGGGCGAGACCCAGTACTTC
CASSLRPSGETQYF
>TRBD2|17|TRBV5-5|few|TRBJ2-5
TGTGCCAGCATCCCTCGTTCAGCGGGGGTTTTCCAAGAGACCCAGTACTTC
CASIPRSAGVFQETQYF
>TRBD2|15|TRBV7-2|-|TRBJ2-3
TGTGCCAGCACCCCGCCCGGGACTAGCAGAGATACGCAGTATTTT
CASTPPGTSRDTQYF
>TRBD2|18|TRBV5-1|-|TRBJ2-1
TGCGCCAGCAGCCCACACAACATAGCGGGGGGCTCCTACAATGAGCAGTTCTTC
CASSPHNIAGGSYNEQFF
>-|14|TRBV6-5|many|TRBJ2-3
TGCGCCAGCAGCTATGGGCAGAGCACAGATACGCAGTATTTT
CASSYGQSTDTQYF
>-|13|TRBV29-1|-|TRBJ1-2
TGCAGCGTTGCCCCCGGGGGCCGAAATGGCTACACCTTC
CSVAPGGRNGYTF
>-|16|TRBV20-1|-|TRBJ1-4
TGCAGTGCTAGAGATCCGGACCGCGGGGCTAATGAAAAACTGTTTTTT
CSARDPDRGANEKLFF
>-|15|TRBV27|few|TRBJ1-1
TGTGCCAGCGGGGGATTCCAGGGTGTGAACACTGAAGCTTTCTTT
CASGGFQGVNTEAFF
>TRBD1|15|TRBV20-1|few|TRBJ2-5
TGCAGTGCTCGACCGGGACAGGGGGGGAGAGAGACCCAGTACTTC
CSARPGQGGRETQYF
>-|16|TRBV7-2|-|TRBJ2-2
TGTGCCAGCAGCCGACCTAGAACAGGGCGGGGCGGGGAGCTGTTTTTT
CASSRPRTGRGGELFF
>TRBD2|16|TRBV24-1|-|TRBJ2-1
TGTGCCACCAGTGATTCGGGAGGGTACCCTTCCAATGAGCAGTTCTTC
CATSDSGGYPSNEQFF
>TRBD2|13|TRBV29-1|-|TRBJ2-1
TGCAGCGCGGGACTAGCAACCTTCAATGAGCAGTTCTTC
CSAGLATFNEQFF
>-|11|TRBV2|few|TRBJ2-7
TGTGCCACCCAGCAGCAGTACGAGCAGTACTTC
CATQQQYEQYF
>-|9|TRBV29-1|many|TRBJ2-1
TGCAGCGTCGATTATGAGCAGTTCTTC
CSVDYEQFF
>TRBD1|13|TRBV20-1|-|TRBJ2-3
TGCAGTGCTAGAGCCGCAGGGACAGGTACGCAGTATTTT
CSARAAGTGTQYF
>-|14|TRBV7-9|-|TRBJ1-1
TGTGCCAGCAGCTCATTTGAAGGGAACACTGAAGCTTTCTTT
CASSSFEGNTEAFF